A single sample is the source of the 8 T cell receptor beta chains below, sequenced in a study of CD8 T cells in Susac syndrome. RNA in amounts of 0.5 to 1 ug was reverse transcribed with random hexamers. MiXCR, run by TCRdb on the immunoSEQ multiplex PCR reads, gives a single entry per CDR3 protein. The sample has roughly 140,000 distinct CDR3 sequences; 85% to 95% are singletons. Sequences were obtained from CD8+ T cells from PBMCs. All receptors come from a human donor in good health.

This clonotype was detected only once. Here the CDR3 DNA reads TGTGCCAGCAGCTTGACGGGGGGGACCAATGAGCAGTTCTTC. This encodes CASSLTGGTNEQFF. The V gene is TRBV13, the J gene TRBJ2-1, with 8 bases matching TRBD2. Trimming cost V 3 bases and J 6 bases; bases outside gene matches: 4. The CDR3 covers 14 residues. CDR1 is PRHDT, CDR2 FYEKMQ, per germline (reference sequence).

The rearrangement links TRBV27 to TRBJ2-1, with D uncertain. Germline values: CDR1 MNHEY, CDR2 SMNVEV (reference sequence). V gave up 5 bases and J gave up 4 bases, with 12 bases separating them. The CDR3 has 14 residues. The CDR3 DNA follows: TGTGCCAGCAGTCCACTCGACGGTTACAATGAGCAGTTCTTC. Protein: CASSPLDGYNEQFF.

For the CDR3, the DNA is TGCGCCAGCAGCCAAACACCGACGAATGGCTACACCTTC. Translated: CASSQTPTNGYTF. The V call is TRBV4-3, the J call TRBJ1-2, with unresolved D. CDR1 is LGHNA, CDR2 YSLEER, per germline. The CDR3 spans 13 residues. Between the trimmed V and J ends, which lost 2 bases and 6 bases, there was a span of 10 bases.

V usage is TRBV20-1 and J usage is TRBJ2-5; TRBD2 agrees at 10 bases. Germline-derived CDR1 and CDR2 are DFQATT and SNEGSKA (reference sequence). CDR3 length: 14 residues. J gave up 1 base and V 6 bases, and 5 bases lay outside the gene matches. CDR3 loop: CSARLAGLQETQYF. CDR3 DNA: TGCAGTGCAAGACTAGCGGGCCTCCAAGAGACCCAGTACTTC.

V gene TRBV6-1 combines with J gene TRBJ2-7; D might be TRBD2 (6 bases). Germline loops: CDR1 MNHNS, CDR2 SASEGT. CDR3 length: 16 residues. V was shortened by 3 bases and J by 2 bases, with 17 bases between the two germline ends. The CDR3 region has the DNA TGTGCCAGCAGTGATAGGCTCCGGGAGTCCCCCTACGAGCAGTACTTC. Amino acids: CASSDRLRESPYEQYF.

The chain uses TRBV13 and TRBJ2-5, with 8 bases matching TRBD2. The CDR3 runs to 17 residues. The germline V gene encodes CDR1 PRHDT and CDR2 FYEKMQ (reference sequence). The junction had 16 bases not matched to a gene; V was cut back by 5 bases and J by 5 bases. The CDR3 bases are TGTGCCAGCAGCAATAGTGGCGGGACTAGTAGTTTGGAGACCCAGTACTTC. Its protein is CASSNSGGTSSLETQYF.

This rearrangement joins TRBV29-1 to TRBJ2-3; 7 nucleotides match TRBD2. Trimming cost V 4 bases and J 1 base; bases outside gene matches: 8. Germline V gene sequence: CDR1 SQVTM, CDR2 ANQGSEA. The CDR3 length is 15 residues. The CDR3 DNA is TGCAGCGTTGTAAGTGGGAGGGATGGCACAGATACGCAGTATTTT. It encodes CSVVSGRDGTDTQYF.

Only one count was recorded for this clonotype. This sequence joins TRBV20-1 and TRBJ2-7; 8 bases match TRBD2. CDR1 DFQATT and CDR2 SNEGSKA come from the germline V gene (reference sequence). The CDR3 runs 13 residues. V dropped 7 bases and J dropped 2; count of bases not matched to a gene: 7. CDR3 nucleotides: TGCAGTGGGCTAGCGGGTGACACCTACGAGCAGTACTTC. This sequence encodes CSGLAGDTYEQYF.